These T cell receptor beta chains were read from a single sample in a study of OX40 agonist ivuxolimab in advanced cancers. Produced via immunoSEQ multiplex PCR; TCRdb's table is partial and in-frame only. The sample includes about 62,000 clones, 88% of them seen just once. The source was CD4+ or CD8+ T cells sorted from blood, collected in a trial of the OX40 agonist ivuxolimab. Receptors originate from an adult with an advanced solid tumor such as melanoma, head and neck, liver or kidney cancer. Both conserved end residues are part of each CDR3. The D gene is left open where the match is weak. Some rows mark clone size as missing; the rest say once, few, many or name a class of expanded clone.

abundance: -; j_gene: TRBJ2-1; d_gene: TRBD2; v_gene: TRBV19; CDR3nt: TGTGCCAGCGAGCCTACTAGCGGGGGGGCCTATGAGCAGTTCTTC; CDR3aa: CASEPTSGGAYEQFF
abundance: -; j_gene: TRBJ1-2; d_gene: TRBD1; v_gene: TRBV28; CDR3nt: TGTGCCAGCAGTGCGAACTACGTGGACAGGGGGTTTGCTAACTATGGCTACACCTTC; CDR3aa: CASSANYVDRGFANYGYTF
abundance: -; j_gene: TRBJ1-1; d_gene: -; v_gene: TRBV5-1; CDR3nt: TGCGCCAGCAGCTTGGACGGGGGGCGAATGAACACTGAAGCTTTCTTT; CDR3aa: CASSLDGGRMNTEAFF
abundance: -; j_gene: TRBJ1-1; d_gene: -; v_gene: TRBV6-5; CDR3nt: TGTGCCAGCTCCAAACGAGGTAACACTGAAGCTTTCTTT; CDR3aa: CASSKRGNTEAFF
abundance: -; j_gene: TRBJ2-7; d_gene: TRBD1; v_gene: TRBV6-5; CDR3nt: TGTGCCAGCAGTTACTCGGGACAGGGAGGTACCTACGAGCAGTACTTC; CDR3aa: CASSYSGQGGTYEQYF
abundance: -; j_gene: TRBJ1-2; d_gene: -; v_gene: TRBV9; CDR3nt: TGTGCCAGCAGCGCATCCACCCTGGGGGTTAACTATGGCTACACCTTC; CDR3aa: CASSASTLGVNYGYTF
abundance: -; j_gene: TRBJ1-1; d_gene: -; v_gene: TRBV11-1; CDR3nt: TGTGCCAGCAGCTTGGGCGGGCCTGACACTGAAGCTTTCTTT; CDR3aa: CASSLGGPDTEAFF
abundance: -; j_gene: TRBJ2-2; d_gene: -; v_gene: TRBV30; CDR3nt: TGTGCCTGGAGTGTGGAAGAGATCGGGGAGCTGTTTTTT; CDR3aa: CAWSVEEIGELFF
abundance: -; j_gene: TRBJ2-1; d_gene: TRBD2; v_gene: TRBV2; CDR3nt: TGTGCCAGCAGTCCCCGTCGGACTAGCGGGGGGGCAGTCCTCGTCTTC; CDR3aa: CASSPRRTSGGAVLVF
abundance: -; j_gene: TRBJ1-1; d_gene: -; v_gene: TRBV5-4; CDR3nt: TGTGCCAGCAGCAGGGATCGTATCACTGAAGCTTTCTTT; CDR3aa: CASSRDRITEAFF
abundance: -; j_gene: TRBJ1-2; d_gene: -; v_gene: TRBV6-6; CDR3nt: TGTGCCAGCAGTGTCAGCTCCCGAGGGACCTATGGCTACACCTTC; CDR3aa: CASSVSSRGTYGYTF
abundance: -; j_gene: TRBJ2-5; d_gene: TRBD1; v_gene: TRBV28; CDR3nt: TGTGCCAGCAGTTTGACAGGGGCTGAGACCCAGTACTTC; CDR3aa: CASSLTGAETQYF
abundance: few; j_gene: TRBJ2-2; d_gene: -; v_gene: TRBV30; CDR3nt: TGTGCCTGGAGTGTCTTGACATGGAACACCGGGGAGCTGTTTTTT; CDR3aa: CAWSVLTWNTGELFF
abundance: -; j_gene: TRBJ2-1; d_gene: -; v_gene: TRBV6-5; CDR3nt: TGTGCCAGCAAAGAGGCGGTGGGGGAGCAGTTCTTC; CDR3aa: CASKEAVGEQFF
abundance: -; j_gene: TRBJ1-5; d_gene: -; v_gene: TRBV2; CDR3nt: TGTGCCAGCAGTCGGACAGTTGATAGCAATCAGCCCCAGCATTTT; CDR3aa: CASSRTVDSNQPQHF
abundance: once; j_gene: TRBJ2-5; d_gene: TRBD1; v_gene: TRBV10-1; CDR3nt: TGCGCCAGCAGCGGACAGCCGGGACAGGGGTTGGAGACCCAGTACTTC; CDR3aa: CASSGQPGQGLETQYF
abundance: -; j_gene: TRBJ2-1; d_gene: TRBD2; v_gene: TRBV6-5; CDR3nt: TGTGCCAGCAGTTTGACTAGCGGGAGATACAATGAGCAGTTCTTC; CDR3aa: CASSLTSGRYNEQFF